This TCR beta chain comes out of a study of CD8+ T cells in alopecia areata. Findings and caveats of the study: Sharing of TCRs across patients appeared less clear than in mice, possibly for HLA-related reasons. Sequencing of scalp samples also includes resident alphabeta T cells from normal skin. Lesional scalp displayed greater clonality than normal scalp, most notably in alopecia totalis/universalis.

Extracted RNA was reverse transcribed, and the resulting cDNA served as sequencing template. TCRdb keeps only in-frame clones here, not all; method: immunoSEQ multiplex PCR. In the table there are 100,000 to 150,000 clones, less than 50% of which are singletons. Concerning this clone itself: No antigen is known for it.

Alopecia areata patients had lesional scalp punch biopsies and peripheral blood taken from them. Trimming took off 4 bases at V and 3 bases at J, with 14 bases between the two ends. Germline values: CDR1 SQVTM, CDR2 ANQGSEA. CDR3 length: 14 amino acids. The sample taken for sequencing was NKG2D-low CD8+ T cells sorted from blood. The receptor was isolated from a human donor with alopecia areata. The chain uses TRBV29-1 and TRBJ2-3; D could derive from TRBD1 or TRBD2 (5 bases each). CDR3 sequence (DNA): TGCAGCGTTGGTTCAGACGGGGCTACAGATACGCAGTATTTT. This sequence encodes CSVGSDGATDTQYF.